Listed here is a single T cell receptor beta chain. Its antigen remains undetermined. No much larger clonotype is one base removed from it; base qualities were not supplied. TCR CDR3 regions were amplified from genomic DNA by multiplex PCR using the deep immunoSEQ assay. Genomic DNA extracted from each cell subset was distributed evenly over all wells of several immunoSEQ 96-well plates, and each plate served as one replicate. For sorted subsets, each replicate PCR was loaded with 200 ng genomic DNA, equivalent to about 30,000 T cell genomes. Purified libraries were measured with a Qubit 3.0 fluorometer, size-checked on a Bioanalyzer 2100, and measured again with the KAPA Library Quantification kit. Each immunoSEQ 96-well plate was sequenced on its own single-read 150-cycle Illumina NextSeq 550 flow cell. Regarding the original processing steps: Because the immunoSEQ output included only junctional sequences and no quality scores, the filtering could not be the same as the filtering used for full-length reads. Sequences were annotated with PyIR, a Python wrapper for IgBLAST v1.9, and V/J genes and CDR3 were assigned using IMGT germline references. Any read was removed if the V/J assignment was weak (E-value above 1e-6), the CDR3 was missing, or the read contained stop codons, out-of-frame junctions, or ambiguous translated residues. V3J clonotypes were defined by identical inferred V gene, J gene, and CDR3 amino acid sequence. To compute the percentage overlap between repertoires, the number of shared unique clonotypes was divided by the size of the smaller repertoire. Three approaches were used to assess repertoire richness: RTK rarefaction, the Chao1 estimator, and Recon v2.1 estimates of unobserved clonotypes. OLGA was used to compute generation probabilities for all TCRbeta clonotypes that the gDNA method yielded from a handful of donors. Sourced from immuneACCESS, this table was stored by TCRdb with only in-frame sequences that have V and J called. A share of the clones is absent; for the studies checked, an unresolved V gene accounts for under half, and the remainder has no known explanation. The DNA was the basis for D and trimming; V, J and clone size are from that table. In all, the sample holds 2 million to 2.5 million clones, and roughly 93% of those were seen once. About 0.37% of the sample rests with the top ten.

Healthy HIV-negative adults with no recently reported acute infections or vaccinations were included as donors. All donors were Caucasian adults living in Nashville, Tennessee, USA. CD4+ T cells were enriched by magnetic negative selection, after which naive cells were positively selected on CD45RA and the negative fraction was taken as the memory subset. After blood collection by leukapheresis, PBMCs were isolated using Ficoll-Histopaque density gradient centrifugation and then cryopreserved in the vapor phase of liquid nitrogen. Analytical flow cytometry was used to check the purity and quantity of every magnetically sorted T cell population. From each sorted fraction, genomic DNA was isolated and quantified by UV absorbance on a Nanodrop 2000c. These data are taken from a study of shared clonotypes between healthy human individuals (dated by TCRdb to about 2020). Notes on the research overall: The cohort comprised two women and a few men aged 18 to 49 years. For each donor, CD4 naive and CD4 memory were each given three plates, CD8 naive was given two plates, and CD8 memory was given one plate. Blood TCR repertoires of about five healthy adults were deeply sequenced to estimate repertoire size and the extent of clonotype sharing between individuals. To increase sequencing depth and limit assay-specific biases, TCR repertoire library preparation and sequencing were carried out by different laboratories using diverse techniques. Between about 0.85 and 8.9 billion PBMCs per donor were obtained by leukapheresis.

The paper as a whole reports these results and caveats: Because the study included a small number of donors, the genetic and exposure-history diversity represented was limited. Only blood was sampled, and tissue TCR repertoires likely differ from those in blood. Pairwise subsampling led to the expectation that sequencing depth would affect the degree of clonotype sharing among donors. Compared with non-shared clonotypes, clonotypes shared by all four sorted-subset donors had higher generation probabilities. Rarefaction of sorted-subset datasets indicated incomplete sequencing despite the large sequencing depth. Larger estimated clonotype richness was generally found for naive subsets than for memory subsets. When several donors were compared, the shared fraction of clonotypes was roughly 5% for naive CD4, around 3.5% for naive CD8, 2% to 2.5% for memory CD4, and 0.4% for memory CD8.

Between the V and J ends, shortened by 2 bases and 0 bases respectively, the junction contains 9 bases. From the germline V gene, CDR1 is SGDLS and CDR2 is YYNGEE. CDR3 length: 15 amino acids, cysteine to phenylalanine. Only the CDR3 DNA is retained, 45 bases long and in frame from the first base. The sample comprised naive CD4+ T cells from PBMCs. This sample's cell subset or site label indicates: CD45RA+ positively selected. The chain was built from TRBV9 and TRBJ2-1; the D segment cannot be called with confidence. This receptor was obtained from a man younger than 35 in good health. Some clones in this sample may be carry-over from other donors' samples. The nucleotide sequence reads as follows: TGTGCCAGCAGCGTGTTCCACAGCTCCTACAATGAGCAGTTCTTC. It translates to CASSVFHSSYNEQFF.